One and the same sample provided the 19 T cell receptor beta chains below, sequenced in a study of blood T cells in healthy people across ages. Together with a sample-barcoded 5' primer, a J-beta primer mix was included in a second PCR lasting about 6 to 12 cycles. Each CDR3 protein gets one entry after TCRdb re-called the 5' RACE reads with MiXCR. The profile shows around 650,000 distinct CDR3 sequences, over 40% of them singletons. Material for sequencing was blood. All receptors come from a man older than 75 in good health.

This clonotype has a handful of counts. This chain links TRBV5-1 with TRBJ2-7; a weak D match, TRBD1 (5 bases). CDR3 length equals 14 residues. Trimming removed 2 bases from V and 3 bases from J, with 12 bases in between. Germline V CDR1 and CDR2: SGHRS, YFSETQ. The CDR3 coding sequence is TGCGCCAGCAGCTTCAATCTCCAGGGCTACGAGCAGTACTTC. Its protein product is CASSFNLQGYEQYF.

This clonotype was counted a few times. V usage is TRBV29-1 and J usage is TRBJ2-3, with D perhaps matching TRBD2 (10 bases). V was cut by 0 bases and J by 4 bases, with 29 bases left in between. CDR3 size: 20 residues. Germline V gives CDR1 SQVTM, CDR2 ANQGSEA. This CDR3 is CSVEDWGQGLAGGNADTQYF. In DNA, the CDR3 is TGCAGCGTTGAAGATTGGGGACAGGGATTAGCGGGGGGTAACGCAGATACGCAGTATTTT.

The chain carries TRBV5-1 and TRBJ1-6; D unresolved. CDR1 is SGHRS and CDR2 is YFSETQ in the germline V gene. This CDR3 has 15 residues. Trimming pared 0 bases from V and 6 bases from J, leaving 10 bases between. CDR3 protein: CASSLGGQTNSPLHF. The CDR3 bases are TGCGCCAGCAGCTTGGGCGGGCAGACTAATTCACCCCTCCACTTT.

This chain joins TRBV4-2 and TRBJ2-7, with D possibly being TRBD2 (7 bases). The DNA end is a closer match to TRBJ2-4, so the J assignment may be wrong. Looked up from germline, CDR1 is LGHNA and CDR2 is YNFKEQ. The CDR3 covers 16 residues. The DNA of the CDR3 is TGTGCCAGCAGCCAAGATGGGGGGGGGGCCCAAAACATTCAGTACTTC. It codes for CASSQDGGGAQNIQYF.

This clonotype came up a few times. The chain is built from TRBV6-5 and TRBJ2-3; unclear D gene. Trimming cost V 6 bases and J 5 bases, with 15 bases left between them. The CDR3 has 14 residues. Germline V lookup: CDR1 MNHEY, CDR2 SVGAGI. The CDR3 region is CASRITGWGDTQYF. CDR3 bases: TGTGCCAGCAGGATTACTGGGTGGGGAGATACGCAGTATTTT.

This chain connects TRBV20-1 to TRBJ2-3, with 11 bases matching TRBD2. Germline CDR1 and CDR2: DFQATT and SNEGSKA (reference sequence). The CDR3 runs to 16 residues. V lost 3 bases, J lost 4 bases, and 9 bases stayed unmatched. Written as DNA, the CDR3 is TGCAGTGCTAGTCCTTCCCGACTAGCGGGGTCAGATACGCAGTATTTT. Protein: CSASPSRLAGSDTQYF.

A note on this clonotype: A read error may be the cause here, since a much bigger clone is one base away. The J gene is TRBJ2-7, the V gene TRBV29-1; D remains unclear. Trimming stripped 4 bases from V and 5 bases from J, with 18 bases between. The CDR3 length is 14 residues. From germline, CDR1 is SQVTM and CDR2 ANQGSEA. This CDR3 reads CSVGLSGLPHEQYF. The CDR3 nucleotides are TGCAGCGTTGGCTTGTCGGGCCTTCCCCACGAGCAGTACTTC.

A remark on this clonotype: Being one base from a much bigger clone, this may be a read error. The V and J genes are TRBV24-1 and TRBJ2-7, with D uncertain. Trimming shortened V by 8 bases and J by 0 bases, and 13 bases separated the two germline ends. The CDR3 loop spans 14 amino acids. Germline assignment: CDR1 KGHDR and CDR2 SFDVKD. CDR3 DNA sequence: TGTGCCACCACCGATGGTCCGAACTCCTACGAGCAGTACTTC. Its protein is CATTDGPNSYEQYF.

This clonotype occurred a few times. The rearrangement joins TRBV20-1 to TRBJ2-7; D is possibly TRBD2 (6 bases). Trimming stripped 6 bases from V and 2 bases from J, with 20 bases between. The CDR3 extends over 15 amino acids. Per germline, CDR1 DFQATT and CDR2 SNEGSKA (reference sequence). The CDR3 spells CSANKRVGSTYEQYF. In nucleotides, the CDR3 is TGCAGTGCGAATAAGCGGGTAGGATCAACCTACGAGCAGTACTTC.

This clonotype has more than one count but fewer than ten. The rearrangement uses TRBV7-2 and TRBJ1-2, with D possibly being TRBD1 (6 bases). Deletions cut 3 bases from V and 9 bases from J, with 14 bases between. Germline CDR1 SGHTA, CDR2 FQGNSA. The CDR3 sequence is 13 residues long. In DNA, the CDR3 is TGTGCCAGCAGCTTGGACAGCGCTAAGAGCTACACCTTC. It encodes CASSLDSAKSYTF.

This clonotype was seen only a few times. The genes are TRBV6-2 or TRBV6-3 and TRBJ2-7, with 9 bases matching TRBD1. The CDR3 has 15 amino acids. Germline values: CDR1 MNHEY, CDR2 SVGEGT. Trimming cost V 5 bases and J 4 bases; bases outside gene matches: 9. CDR3 in amino acids: CASSPQTGGRYEQYF. DNA for the CDR3: TGTGCCAGCAGTCCCCAAACAGGGGGCAGATACGAGCAGTACTTC.

Details on this clonotype: One base away lies a much larger clone, so this may be a sequencing read error. The chain couples TRBV25-1 to TRBJ1-6; a weak D match, TRBD1 (6 bases). The CDR3 totals 15 residues. Germline lookup yields CDR1 MGHDK and CDR2 SYGVNS. CDR3 loop: CASTPSGANNSPPHF. CDR3 DNA: TGTGCCAGCACCCCATCGGGGGCCAATAATTCACCCCCCCACTTT. Using reference TRBV25-1 and TRBJ1-6 for the parts outside the CDR3, the full variable domain is EADIYQTPRYLVIGTGKKITLECSQTMGHDKMYWYQQDPGMELHLIHYSYGVNSTEKGDLSSESTVSRIRTEHFPLTLESARPSHTSQYLCASTPSGANNSPPHFGNGTRLTVT.

This clonotype was seen once. The chain's CDR3 is CSARAGNRDRVRRTQYF. DNA of the CDR3: TGCAGTGCTAGAGCAGGGAACCGGGACAGGGTGAGGCGTACGCAGTATTTT. The chain carries TRBV20-1 and TRBJ2-3, with 9 bases that match TRBD1. The V gene end was trimmed by 1 base and the J gene end by 8 bases; junction bases not matched to a gene: 16. CDR3 size: 17 residues. Looked up from germline, CDR1 is DFQATT and CDR2 is SNEGSKA (reference sequence).

In this sample, this clonotype turned up a few times. The genes are TRBV4-2 and TRBJ1-2; 8 positions match TRBD1. CDR1 LGHNA and CDR2 YNFKEQ come from the germline V gene. The CDR3 is 16 amino acids. V was clipped by 3 bases and J by 7 bases; unmatched bases: 13. This CDR3 reads CASSHKGQAIWAGYTF. For the CDR3, the DNA is TGTGCCAGCAGCCACAAGGGACAGGCGATTTGGGCTGGCTACACCTTC.

This clonotype was detected many times. V gene TRBV6-6 combines with J gene TRBJ2-4; possibly TRBD1 for D (6 bases). Per the germline V gene, CDR1 is MNHNY and CDR2 is SVGAGI (reference sequence). The germline V and J ends were trimmed by 6 bases and 6 bases, with 18 bases remaining between them. The CDR3 has 15 amino acids. The CDR3 DNA reads as TGTGCCAGCAGCCCTTCCTCCGGACAGAGAAACATTCAGTACTTC. Its translation is CASSPSSGQRNIQYF.

This clonotype was seen repeatedly, ten times or more. This chain uses TRBV18 with TRBJ2-7; D uncertain. Germline loops: CDR1 KGHSH, CDR2 LQKENI. CDR3 length equals 14 residues. V was pared by 2 bases and J by 4 bases, with 12 bases between. CDR3 DNA: TGTGCCAGCTCACCAGACACGACCGGGTACGAGCAGTACTTC. The encoded protein is CASSPDTTGYEQYF. The variable domain in full, with the rest retrieved from reference TRBV18 and TRBJ2-7, is NAGVMQNPRHLVRRRGQEARLRCSPMKGHSHVYWYRQLPEEGLKFMVYLQKENIIDESGMPKERFSAEFPKEGPSILRIQQVVRGDSAAYFCASSPDTTGYEQYFGPGTRLTVT.

The table lists this clonotype with many counts. The genes are TRBV29-1 and TRBJ2-7, with D perhaps TRBD2 (7 bases). Germline V lookup: CDR1 SQVTM, CDR2 ANQGSEA. This CDR3 is 11 amino acids long. V shed 0 bases and J shed 10 bases, with 10 bases lying between them. The CDR3 is CSVEEGGPQYF. CDR3 sequence (DNA): TGCAGCGTTGAAGAGGGGGGGCCCCAGTACTTC.

The chain carries TRBV4-3 and TRBJ2-5, with 7 bases identical to TRBD1. Trimming cost V 1 base and J 11 bases; bases outside gene matches: 16. The length of the CDR3 is 16 residues. Germline V CDR1 and CDR2: LGHNA, YSLEER. CDR3 coding DNA: TGCGCCAGCAGCCAAGTCGACAGGGTCGTCCGCAATGAGCAGTACTTC. This gives the protein CASSQVDRVVRNEQYF.

This rearrangement joins TRBV27 to TRBJ2-5; TRBD2 might be the D (6 bases). Germline-derived CDR1 and CDR2 are MNHEY and SMNVEV (reference sequence). There are 16 residues in the CDR3. The ends were cut back, 0 bases at V and 5 bases at J, with 16 bases in the middle. The CDR3 reads CASSLSPGGRGETQYF. CDR3 nucleotide sequence: TGTGCCAGCAGTTTATCACCAGGAGGGAGAGGGGAGACCCAGTACTTC.